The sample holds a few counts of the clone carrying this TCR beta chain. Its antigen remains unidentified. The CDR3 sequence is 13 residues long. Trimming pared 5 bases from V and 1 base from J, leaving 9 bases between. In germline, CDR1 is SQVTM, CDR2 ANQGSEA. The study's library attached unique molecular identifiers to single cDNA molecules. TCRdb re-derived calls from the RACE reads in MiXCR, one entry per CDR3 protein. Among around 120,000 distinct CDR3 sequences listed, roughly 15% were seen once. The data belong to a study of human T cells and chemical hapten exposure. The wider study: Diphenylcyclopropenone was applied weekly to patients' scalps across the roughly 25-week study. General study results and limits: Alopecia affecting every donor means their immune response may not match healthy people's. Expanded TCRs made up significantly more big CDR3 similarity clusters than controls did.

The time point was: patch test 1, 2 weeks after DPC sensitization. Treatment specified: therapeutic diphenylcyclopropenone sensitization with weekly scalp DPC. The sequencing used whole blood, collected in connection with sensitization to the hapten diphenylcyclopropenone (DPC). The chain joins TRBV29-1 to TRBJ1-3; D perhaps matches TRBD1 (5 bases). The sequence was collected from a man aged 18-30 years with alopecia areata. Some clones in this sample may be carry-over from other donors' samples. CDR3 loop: CSVSGQSGNTIYF. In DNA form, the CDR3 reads TGCAGCGTTTCGGGGCAGTCTGGAAACACCATATATTTT.